These 16 T cell receptor beta chains came from one sample sequenced in a study of PD-1 blockade in classical Hodgkin lymphoma. Method: immunoSEQ multiplex PCR; TCRdb's copy keeps in-frame clones and lacks some. The top ten hold 5.5% to 6.5% of the sample, which has around 3,900 clones, more than 60% seen once. All patients experienced relapse after autologous stem cell transplantation, and brentuximab vedotin exposure was variable. Purified CD4+ T cells were obtained from thawed PBMCs through magnetic negative selection. The specimen comprised CD4+ T cells from blood, sampled at baseline. The source of these receptors is a human donor with classical Hodgkin lymphoma.

DNA of the CDR3: TGTGCCAGCAGCCGAACAGGGGCGGGGGGCATGAACACTGAAGCTTTCTTT. Encoded protein: CASSRTGAGGMNTEAFF. The gene calls are TRBV6-4 and TRBJ1-1, with 7 bases matching TRBD1. This CDR3 is 17 amino acids long. Trimming at V came to 6 bases and at J to 0 bases, leaving 13 bases not matched to a gene. Germline CDR1 is MRHNA and CDR2 is SNTAGT.

A few counts support this clone. The chain carries TRBV5-1 and TRBJ2-2; 9 positions agree with TRBD1. J was trimmed by 6 bases and V by 0 bases; bases with no gene match: 6. Germline V gene data show CDR1 as SGHRS and CDR2 as YFSETQ. This CDR3 is built from 16 residues. In DNA form, the CDR3 reads TGCGCCAGCAGCTTGGGCTCGGGACAGGGCGCCGGGGAGCTGTTTTTT. Its protein product is CASSLGSGQGAGELFF.

The V call is TRBV7-9, the J call TRBJ1-3, with 7 bases aligning to TRBD1. V dropped 0 bases and J dropped 4; count of bases not matched to a gene: 6. Germline CDR1 reads SEHNR; CDR2 reads FQNEAQ (reference sequence). The CDR3 is made up of 16 amino acids. CDR3 nucleotides: TGTGCCAGCAGCTTAGCGCAGGGGGGGCTCGGAAACACCATATATTTT. Translated: CASSLAQGGLGNTIYF.

The chain combines TRBV28 with TRBJ1-2; 12 nucleotides match TRBD1. Losses at the gene ends were 11 bases for V and 3 bases for J; bases not matched to a gene: 7. The CDR3 runs to 14 residues. CDR1 and CDR2 (germline): MDHEN, SYDVKM. In DNA form, the CDR3 reads TGTGCCGGGTCTGGGACAGGGGGCGACTATGGCTACACCTTC. Translating gives CAGSGTGGDYGYTF.

J is TRBJ2-5 and V is TRBV19; the D gene is possibly TRBD2 (8 bases). V was trimmed by 6 bases and J by 6 bases, leaving 20 bases between them. This CDR3 contains 15 residues. Germline values: CDR1 LNHDA, CDR2 SQIVND (reference sequence). The CDR3 region has the DNA TGTGCCAGTAGGGATCAGGGGGTTAGCGGGAAGACCCAGTACTTC. It specifies CASRDQGVSGKTQYF. Combining the CDR3 with reference TRBV19 and TRBJ2-5 gives the whole variable domain DGGITQSPKYLFRKEGQNVTLSCEQNLNHDAMYWYRQDPGQGLRLIYYSQIVNDFQKGDIAEGYSVSREKKESFPLTVTSAQKNPTAFYLCASRDQGVSGKTQYFGPGTRLLVL.

The chain uses TRBV2 and TRBJ1-2; the match to TRBD1 covers 9 bases. The CDR3 spans 13 residues. After removal of 4 bases from V and 4 bases from J, the junction contained 1 base not matched to a gene. Per germline, CDR1 SNHLY and CDR2 FYNNEI. The CDR3 here is CASSVTGGYGYTF. CDR3 bases: TGTGCCAGCAGTGTGACAGGGGGCTATGGCTACACCTTC.

This chain joins TRBV5-1 and TRBJ1-1; D is uncertain. The CDR3 is 14 amino acids. V lost 3 bases, J lost 11 bases, and 20 bases lay in between. The V gene's germline CDR1 is SGHRS and CDR2 YFSETQ. The CDR3 spells CASSSHGQDVGAFF. CDR3 DNA sequence: TGCGCCAGCAGCTCCCACGGGCAGGACGTCGGGGCTTTCTTT.

This clone showed up just a few times. This chain uses TRBV29-1 with TRBJ1-3; 8 bases line up with TRBD1. Looked up from germline, CDR1 is SQVTM and CDR2 is ANQGSEA. V gave up 5 bases and J gave up 10 bases; unmatched junction bases: 4. This CDR3 comprises 11 residues. The CDR3 bases are TGCAGCGTTACCCGACAGGGGACCATATATTTT. Its translation: CSVTRQGTIYF.

This chain connects TRBV29-1 to TRBJ2-3, with D possibly matching TRBD1 (5 bases). This CDR3 spans 14 amino acids. The germline V gene encodes CDR1 SQVTM and CDR2 ANQGSEA. V lost 7 bases and J 0 bases, leaving 14 bases between the germline ends. The CDR3 sequence is CSATRARSTDTQYF. CDR3 sequence (DNA): TGCAGCGCTACCAGGGCCCGTAGCACAGATACGCAGTATTTT.

The table lists this clone with a few counts. V and J are TRBV5-6 and TRBJ2-3; 11 bases match TRBD2. The CDR3 covers 16 residues. The germline V gene has CDR1 SGHDT and CDR2 YYEEEE. The trim removed 4 bases at V and 6 bases at J, leaving 10 bases unmatched. CDR3 bases: TGTGCCAGCAGCACGGGTAGCGGGGGGGCCGCGGATACGCAGTATTTT. It encodes CASSTGSGGAADTQYF.

This sequence joins TRBV7-8 and TRBJ2-5, with D unclear. V was cut by 1 base and J by 1 base, with 4 bases left in between. Germline V gives CDR1 SGHVS, CDR2 FQNEAQ. The CDR3 runs to 13 residues. CDR3 protein: CASSLGPQETQYF. CDR3 DNA sequence: TGTGCCAGCAGCTTAGGACCCCAAGAGACCCAGTACTTC.

The sample holds a few counts of this clone. This sequence joins TRBV9 and TRBJ2-4, with a possible D match to TRBD1 (5 bases). This CDR3 spans 12 amino acids. Deletions cut 4 bases from V and 10 bases from J, with 12 bases between. From germline, CDR1 is SGDLS and CDR2 YYNGEE. CDR3 region: CASSTTDSIQYF. The CDR3 coding sequence is TGTGCCAGCAGCACAACCGACAGTATTCAGTACTTC.

This chain links TRBV5-1 with TRBJ2-5; D is unresolved. The DNA end is a closer match to TRBJ2-7, so the J assignment may be wrong. Germline assignment: CDR1 SGHRS and CDR2 YFSETQ. CDR3 length: 19 amino acids. CDR3 sequence (DNA): TGCGCCAGCAGTTATTTAGGAACCCTTAGGGCGGACGTAGCCTACGAGCAGTACTTC. Protein sequence: CASSYLGTLRADVAYEQYF.

This clone was found once. The chain employs TRBV4-2 and TRBJ2-5, with 8 nucleotides matching TRBD2. CDR1 and CDR2 from the germline V gene are LGHNA and YNFKEQ. CDR3 length equals 15 residues. The V segment lost 4 bases and the J segment 2 bases; nucleotides outside the gene matches: 6. The CDR3 sequence is CASSPQPGGQETQYF. The CDR3 DNA reads as TGTGCCAGCAGCCCCCAGCCGGGGGGGCAAGAGACCCAGTACTTC.

As DNA, the CDR3 is TGTGCCAGCAGCTTAGGCCGGCACAGGGATCAGGATGGCTACACCTTC. Amino acid sequence: CASSLGRHRDQDGYTF. This chain connects TRBV13 to TRBJ1-2, with a weak D call TRBD1 (6 bases). Trimming took 0 bases from V and 6 from J, leaving 17 bases between them. The CDR3 has 16 amino acids. Germline-derived CDR1 and CDR2 are PRHDT and FYEKMQ (reference sequence).

This chain links TRBV11-2 with TRBJ2-5; 9 bases are a match to TRBD1. The J call is in doubt because the DNA end fits TRBJ2-7 better. This CDR3 comprises 16 residues. Germline-derived CDR1 and CDR2 are SGHAT and FQNNGV. For the CDR3, the DNA is TGTGCCAGCAGCTCCTACAGGGGGCTCCGGTCCTACGAGCAGTACTTC. It is translated as CASSSYRGLRSYEQYF.